The rows below give T cell receptor beta chains drawn from one sample of a study of type 1 regulatory T cells. Which antigens these TCRs recognize remains unknown. TCRdb redid the calling of the reads with MiXCR, one entry per CDR3 protein. The sample lists roughly 62,000 distinct CDR3 sequences, less than 70% occurring once. Sequencing was done on a sample of cultured non-Tr1 T cells, either the whole culture or a sorted T cell fraction (not recorded which). These receptors all come from a human donor in good health. CDR3s include the opening cysteine and the closing phenylalanine or tryptophan. Each record gives: V gene, D gene, clone size, J gene, CDR3 DNA, CDR3 protein. A D gene is named only where the DNA matches it firmly. Size values are once, few and many counts, or a class for expanded clones, and some rows have none.

>TRBV20-1|NA|NA|TRBJ1-3
TGCAGTGCTAGAGACGAGAGTTCCCCTGGAAACACCATATATTTT
CSARDESSPGNTIYF
>TRBV11-2|NA|NA|TRBJ2-5
TGTGCCAGCAGCCCAAGACCAGCAGCTGGGGAGACCCAGTACTTC
CASSPRPAAGETQYF
>TRBV6-1|NA|NA|TRBJ2-2
TGTGCCAGCAGTGAAGAATACAAAGGTCGAGAGCTGTTTTTT
CASSEEYKGRELFF
>TRBV19|TRBD2|once|TRBJ2-1
TGTGCCAGTAGTATCGGCACTAGCGGGAAACGTGAGCAGTTCTTC
CASSIGTSGKREQFF
>TRBV6-5|NA|NA|TRBJ2-6
TGTGCCAGCAATCAAAAGGGTGGGGGGCGCTGGCGTGGGGCCAACGTCCTGACTTTC
CASNQKGGGRWRGANVLTF
>TRBV30|NA|NA|TRBJ2-2
TGTGCCTGGAGGGTCGTCTCAGGTCAGGGCTCGAACACCGGGGAGCTGTTTTTT
CAWRVVSGQGSNTGELFF
>TRBV7-2|NA|NA|TRBJ1-1
TGTGCCAGCAGCTTATCCAGGGAAAAAGCTTTCTTT
CASSLSREKAFF
>TRBV6-5|TRBD1|NA|TRBJ2-7
TGTGCCAGCAGTCAGAGACAGGGCTACGAGCAGTACTTC
CASSQRQGYEQYF
>TRBV29-1|NA|NA|TRBJ2-4
TGCAGCGTTGTAGGGCAGGGGATAAACATTCAGTACTTC
CSVVGQGINIQYF
>TRBV9|NA|NA|TRBJ2-3
TGTGCCAGCAGCGTAGATCCTAGCACAGATACGCAGTATTTT
CASSVDPSTDTQYF
>TRBV7-9|TRBD2|medium-sized|TRBJ2-7
TGTGCCAGCAGCCCCAGACTAGCGGAATCCTACGAGCAGTACTTC
CASSPRLAESYEQYF
>TRBV19|TRBD1|NA|TRBJ2-5
TGTGCCAGTAGTATGGGCGGGACAGGGGAAGAGACCCAGTACTTC
CASSMGGTGEETQYF
>TRBV7-8|NA|NA|TRBJ2-5
TGTGCCAGCAGCTTAGAACAGGGTTCCGAGACCCAGTACTTC
CASSLEQGSETQYF
>TRBV7-2|NA|NA|TRBJ2-5
TGTGCCAGCAGCTTAGTAGTTGCCGGGCAGGGGGAGACCCAGTACTTC
CASSLVVAGQGETQYF
>TRBV3-1|TRBD2|NA|TRBJ2-1
TGTGCCAGCAGCCAGACTAGCGGGAGTTACAATGAGCAGTTCTTC
CASSQTSGSYNEQFF
>TRBV29-1|NA|few|TRBJ1-1
TGCAGCGTTGAACGTCAGGGGAGGGGTAACACTGAAGCTTTCTTT
CSVERQGRGNTEAFF
>TRBV29-1|NA|NA|TRBJ2-5
TGCAGCGCTGACGTCGGTGAAGAGACCCAGTACTTC
CSADVGEETQYF
>TRBV29-1|NA|NA|TRBJ2-1
TGCAGCGTTCATAAAGACAATTCACCCTCCTACGGTGAGCAGTTCTTC
CSVHKDNSPSYGEQFF
>TRBV5-1|TRBD1|NA|TRBJ1-6
TGCGCCACCAGCTCGGGACAGGATTATTCACCCCCTCACTTT
CATSSGQDYSPPHF